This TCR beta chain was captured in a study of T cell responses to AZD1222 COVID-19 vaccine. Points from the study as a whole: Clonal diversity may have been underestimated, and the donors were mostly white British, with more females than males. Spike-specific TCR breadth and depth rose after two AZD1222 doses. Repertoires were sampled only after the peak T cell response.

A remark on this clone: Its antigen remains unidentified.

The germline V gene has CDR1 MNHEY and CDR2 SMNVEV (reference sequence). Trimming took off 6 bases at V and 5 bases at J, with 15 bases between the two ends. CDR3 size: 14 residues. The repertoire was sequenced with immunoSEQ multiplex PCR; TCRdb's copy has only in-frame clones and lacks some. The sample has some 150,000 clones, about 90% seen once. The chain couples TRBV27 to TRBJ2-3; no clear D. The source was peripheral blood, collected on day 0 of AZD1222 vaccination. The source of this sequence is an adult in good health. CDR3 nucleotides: TGTGCCAGCAGGAAGCTCCGAGCATTAGATACGCAGTATTTT. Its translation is CASRKLRALDTQYF.